These 13 T cell receptor beta chains share one sample of origin, sequenced in a study of blood T cell repertoires in COVID-19. The protocol was immunoSEQ multiplex PCR, while the TCRdb copy is restricted to in-frame clones and leaves out a portion. The top ten clones hold 1.5% to 2% of a sample with about 480,000 clones, roughly 90% of them seen once. Sequencing was done on a sample of PBMCs or T cells enriched from blood (not recorded which). These receptors originate from a woman in her thirties or forties who had recovered from COVID-19.

V is TRBV14 and J is TRBJ2-7; 9 nucleotides agree with TRBD1. J gave up 3 bases and V 0 bases, and 9 bases lay outside the gene matches. The CDR3 covers 17 residues. Germline V gives CDR1 SGHDN, CDR2 FVKESK. The CDR3 coding sequence is TGTGCCAGCAGCCAAGATCCATGGGGGACAGGGATCTACGAGCAGTACTTC. Its protein product is CASSQDPWGTGIYEQYF.

The chain joins TRBV15 to TRBJ2-1, with a possible D match to TRBD1 (6 bases). The germline V and J ends were trimmed by 0 bases and 5 bases, with 8 bases remaining between them. CDR1 is LNHNV and CDR2 is YYDKDF in the germline V gene (reference sequence). This CDR3 region has 14 residues. CDR3 bases: TGTGCCACCAGCAGAGATTACAGGGACAATGAGCAGTTCTTC. This codes for CATSRDYRDNEQFF. The variable domain in full, completed from reference TRBV15 and TRBJ2-1, reads DAMVIQNPRYQVTQFGKPVTLSCSQTLNHNVMYWYQQKSSQAPKLLFHYYDKDFNNEADTPDNFQSRRPNTSFCFLDIRSPGLGDTAMYLCATSRDYRDNEQFFGPGTRLTVL.

This clone has a single count. This CDR3 reads CATSDNGRSQETQYF. Here the CDR3 DNA reads TGTGCCACCAGTGACAACGGGAGGTCCCAAGAGACCCAGTACTTC. The rearrangement uses TRBV24-1 and TRBJ2-5; 7 bases are a match to TRBD2. J lost 1 base, V lost 4 bases, and 5 bases had no gene match. The CDR3 sequence is 15 residues long. Germline V gene data show CDR1 as KGHDR and CDR2 as SFDVKD.

In this sample, this clone turned up once. The rearrangement links TRBV19 to TRBJ1-6; no reliable D call. This CDR3 spans 13 amino acids. The germline CDR1 and CDR2 sequences are LNHDA and SQIVND (reference sequence). Deletions cut 0 bases from V and 7 bases from J, with 4 bases between. CDR3 in amino acids: CASSIEQNSPLHF. CDR3 DNA: TGTGCCAGTAGTATAGAACAGAATTCACCCCTCCACTTT.

The rearrangement uses TRBV7-8 and TRBJ2-3; 13 positions agree with TRBD2. The CDR3 has 22 amino acids. V lost 0 bases to trimming and J lost 5 bases; unmatched junction nucleotides: 20. CDR1 is SGHVS, CDR2 FQNEAQ, per germline. This CDR3 is CASSLAPNLPLAGGFREDTQYF. In DNA form, the CDR3 reads TGTGCCAGCAGCTTAGCTCCGAACCTTCCACTAGCGGGAGGGTTTCGGGAAGATACGCAGTATTTT.

The genes are TRBV18 and TRBJ2-1; 7 nucleotides line up with TRBD2. This CDR3 comprises 14 residues. The ends lost 3 bases at V and 5 bases at J; junction bases unmatched: 4. CDR1 is KGHSH, CDR2 LQKENI, per germline. The CDR3 loop reads CASSPVTSDNEQFF. DNA of the CDR3: TGTGCCAGCTCACCCGTAACTAGCGACAATGAGCAGTTCTTC.

The chain has TRBV30 and TRBJ2-2; 7 bases match TRBD2. V was clipped by 0 bases and J by 8 bases; unmatched bases: 9. The CDR3 length is 15 residues. Germline V gene data show CDR1 as GTSNPN and CDR2 as SVGIG (reference sequence). The CDR3 DNA follows: TGTGCCTGGAGTGTATCCGTCGCGGGAGTGGGGGAGCTGTTTTTT. Translated, it gives CAWSVSVAGVGELFF. Full variable domain (missing parts from reference TRBV30 and TRBJ2-2): SQTIHQWPATLVQPVGSPLSLECTVEGTSNPNLYWYRQAAGRGLQLLFYSVGIGQISSEVPQNLSASRPQDRQFILSSKKLLLSDSGFYLCAWSVSVAGVGELFFGEGSRLTVL.

The CDR3 loop is CASSRRDRGLTGELFF. For the CDR3, the DNA is TGTGCCAGCAGCCGACGGGACAGGGGGCTCACCGGGGAGCTGTTTTTT. The rearrangement links TRBV14 to TRBJ2-2; 12 bases map to TRBD1. The V gene's germline CDR1 is SGHDN and CDR2 FVKESK. V was pared by 4 bases and J by 4 bases, with 4 bases of the junction left unmatched. The CDR3 has 16 amino acids.

The chain couples TRBV7-2 to TRBJ2-1; 7 bases line up with TRBD1. Germline V gives CDR1 SGHTA, CDR2 FQGNSA. There are 14 residues in the CDR3. Germline trimming cut 4 bases from V and 9 bases from J; bases unmatched to any gene: 9. The CDR3 protein is CASSSTGWVSEQFF. The CDR3 coding sequence is TGTGCCAGCAGCTCGACAGGGTGGGTTAGTGAGCAGTTCTTC. Looking up the rest from reference TRBV7-2 and TRBJ2-1 gives the full variable domain: GAGVSQSPSNKVTEKGKDVELRCDPISGHTALYWYRQSLGQGLEFLIYFQGNSAPDKSGLPSDRFSAERTGGSVSTLTIQRTQQEDSAVYLCASSSTGWVSEQFFGPGTRLTVL.

This sequence joins TRBV24-1 and TRBJ2-5; D may be TRBD2 (5 bases). The V gene's germline CDR1 is KGHDR and CDR2 SFDVKD. There are 16 residues in the CDR3. Trimming cost V 2 bases and J 2 bases, with 14 bases left between them. CDR3 residues: CATSDSKSDWQETQYF. The CDR3 region has the DNA TGTGCCACCAGTGATTCAAAATCGGACTGGCAAGAGACCCAGTACTTC.

This clone was picked up a small number of times. This chain joins TRBV5-1 and TRBJ2-1, with 13 positions matching TRBD2. Germline CDR1 SGHRS, CDR2 YFSETQ. CDR3 length: 14 amino acids. The J segment lost 8 bases and the V segment lost 7 bases, leaving 6 bases of the junction unmatched. CDR3 in amino acids: CASSGTSGNDEQFF. The CDR3 region has the DNA TGCGCCAGCTCCGGGACTAGCGGGAATGATGAGCAGTTCTTC.

V gene TRBV5-1 combines with J gene TRBJ1-2; D might be TRBD1 (6 bases). The germline CDR1 and CDR2 sequences are SGHRS and YFSETQ. This CDR3 comprises 18 residues. Trimming removed 4 bases at V and 0 bases at J, with 22 bases between. The CDR3 sequence is CASSAQGWQTTTNYGYTF. In DNA, the CDR3 is TGCGCCAGCAGCGCCCAGGGGTGGCAGACCACGACTAACTATGGCTACACCTTC.

The chain links TRBV19 to TRBJ2-1; 7 bases align to TRBD2. Per germline, CDR1 LNHDA and CDR2 SQIVND (reference sequence). Germline trimming cut 6 bases from V and 0 bases from J; bases unmatched to any gene: 2. CDR3 length: 14 amino acids. CDR3 residues: CASRGGSSYNEQFF. Written as DNA, the CDR3 is TGTGCCAGTAGAGGCGGGAGCTCCTACAATGAGCAGTTCTTC.